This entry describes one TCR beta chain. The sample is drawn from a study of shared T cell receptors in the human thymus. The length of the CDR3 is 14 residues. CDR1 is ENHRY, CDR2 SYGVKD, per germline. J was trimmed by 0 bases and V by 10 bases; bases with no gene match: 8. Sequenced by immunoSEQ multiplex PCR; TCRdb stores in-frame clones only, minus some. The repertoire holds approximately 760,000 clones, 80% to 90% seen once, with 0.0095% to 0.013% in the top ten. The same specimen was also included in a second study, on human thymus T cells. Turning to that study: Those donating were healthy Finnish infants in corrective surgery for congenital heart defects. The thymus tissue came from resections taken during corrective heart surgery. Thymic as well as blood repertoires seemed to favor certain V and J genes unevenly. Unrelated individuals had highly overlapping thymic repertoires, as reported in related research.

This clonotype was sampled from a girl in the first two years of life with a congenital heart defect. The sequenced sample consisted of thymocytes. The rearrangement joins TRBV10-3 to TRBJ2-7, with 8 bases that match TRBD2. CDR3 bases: TGTGCCACGGGTAGCGGGATAAGCTCCTACGAGCAGTACTTC. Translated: CATGSGISSYEQYF.